These 30 T cell receptor beta chains came from one sample sequenced in a study of blood T cell repertoires in COVID-19. Generated by immunoSEQ multiplex PCR, the TCRdb table keeps only in-frame clones and is missing some. The data show over 65,000 clones, 75% to 95% seen once. The sequenced material came from peripheral blood. The source is a woman of 80 years or more with acute or convalescent COVID-19.

The chain links TRBV5-1 to TRBJ2-5; 8 bases agree with TRBD2. The CDR3 contains 14 residues. CDR1 SGHRS and CDR2 YFSETQ come from the germline V gene. Unmatched junction bases numbered 3, after V lost 0 bases and J lost 5 bases. The CDR3 loop is CASSLASGSETQYF. The DNA of the CDR3 is TGCGCCAGCAGCTTGGCCAGCGGGAGCGAGACCCAGTACTTC.

The chain couples TRBV9 to TRBJ1-2, with 10 bases aligning to TRBD1. Germline V gene data show CDR1 as SGDLS and CDR2 as YYNGEE. J gave up 5 bases and V 2 bases, and 12 bases lay outside the gene matches. This CDR3 has 17 residues. CDR3 in amino acids: CASSVGTGVPNPYGYTF. The CDR3 coding sequence is TGTGCCAGCAGCGTTGGGACAGGGGTGCCCAACCCATATGGCTACACCTTC.

The J gene is TRBJ2-1, the V gene TRBV13; 10 positions agree with TRBD1. The CDR3 contains 15 residues. V lost 5 bases, J lost 2 bases, and 3 bases stayed unmatched. The germline CDR1 and CDR2 sequences are PRHDT and FYEKMQ (reference sequence). The CDR3 here is CASSPGQGAYNEQFF. The CDR3 region has the DNA TGTGCCAGCAGCCCCGGACAGGGGGCCTACAATGAGCAGTTCTTC.

A few counts support this clone. This chain uses TRBV19 with TRBJ2-7; 7 bases are a match to TRBD2. CDR1 is LNHDA and CDR2 is SQIVND in the germline V gene (reference sequence). V shed 3 bases and J 2 bases; nucleotides not matched to a gene: 1. CDR3 length equals 13 residues. The CDR3: CASSIGLAYEQYF. CDR3 sequence (DNA): TGTGCCAGTAGTATCGGACTAGCCTACGAGCAGTACTTC.

The chain employs TRBV3-1 (or the pseudogene TRBV3-2) and TRBJ2-7; TRBD2 is a possible D gene (6 bases). Trimming took 0 bases from V and 6 from J, leaving 18 bases between them. The CDR3 contains 16 residues. The V gene's germline CDR1 is LGHDT and CDR2 YNNKEL (reference sequence). The CDR3 region is CASSQDPWRELAEQYF. The CDR3 region has the DNA TGTGCCAGCAGCCAAGACCCTTGGAGGGAACTCGCCGAGCAGTACTTC.

The J gene is TRBJ1-1, the V gene TRBV7-9; D may be TRBD1 (6 bases). The CDR3 sequence is 13 residues long. Germline V lookup: CDR1 SEHNR, CDR2 FQNEAQ (reference sequence). With 3 bases removed from V and 3 bases from J, the gap between germline ends came to 8 bases. CDR3 loop: CASSFSGDTEAFF. CDR3 DNA: TGTGCCAGCAGCTTTTCAGGGGACACTGAAGCTTTCTTT. Full variable domain (remainder filled in from reference TRBV7-9 and TRBJ1-1): DTGVSQNPRHKITKRGQNVTFRCDPISEHNRLYWYRQTLGQGPEFLTYFQNEAQLEKSRLLSDRFSAERPKGSFSTLEIQRTEQGDSAMYLCASSFSGDTEAFFGQGTRLTVV.

The CDR3 DNA follows: TGTGCCAGCAGCGTAGGAGTGACAGGGACTGAAGCTTTCTTT. Amino acid sequence: CASSVGVTGTEAFF. This rearrangement joins TRBV9 to TRBJ1-1; 7 positions match TRBD1. This CDR3 is 14 amino acids long. V gave up 0 bases and J gave up 5 bases; unmatched junction bases: 4. Germline values: CDR1 SGDLS, CDR2 YYNGEE.

The CDR3 here is CASSEFSGQGILYNEQFF. The CDR3 region has the DNA TGTGCCAGCAGTGAGTTCTCTGGACAGGGTATCCTCTACAATGAGCAGTTCTTC. V gene TRBV2 combines with J gene TRBJ2-1, with 8 bases identical to TRBD1. CDR3 length: 18 residues. CDR1 SNHLY and CDR2 FYNNEI come from the germline V gene. The V segment lost 3 bases and the J segment 3 bases; nucleotides outside the gene matches: 13. Full variable domain (remainder filled in from reference TRBV2 and TRBJ2-1): EPEVTQTPSHQVTQMGQEVILRCVPISNHLYFYWYRQILGQKVEFLVSFYNNEISEKSEIFDDQFSVERPDGSNFTLKIRSTKLEDSAMYFCASSEFSGQGILYNEQFFGPGTRLTVL.

This clone was counted a single time. The rearrangement links TRBV4-2 to TRBJ1-2, with D possibly matching TRBD1 (6 bases). Trimming pared 1 base from V and 1 base from J, leaving 13 bases between. Germline assignment: CDR1 LGHNA and CDR2 YNFKEQ. The length of the CDR3 is 16 residues. For the CDR3, the DNA is TGTGCCAGCAGCCAAGTTTCAGACAGGAGTAACTATGGCTACACCTTC. Amino acids: CASSQVSDRSNYGYTF.

The genes are TRBV29-1 and TRBJ1-3; D perhaps matches TRBD1 (6 bases). The CDR3 runs 14 residues. The germline V gene encodes CDR1 SQVTM and CDR2 ANQGSEA. Deletions cut 3 bases from V and 4 bases from J, with 13 bases between. The CDR3: CSVDGQLSGNTIYF. CDR3 coding DNA: TGCAGCGTTGATGGACAGTTATCGGGAAACACCATATATTTT. The full variable domain, its missing parts supplied by reference TRBV29-1 and TRBJ1-3, is SAVISQKPSRDICQRGTSLTIQCQVDSQVTMMFWYRQQPGQSLTLIATANQGSEATYESGFVIDKFPISRPNLTFSTLTVSNMSPEDSSIYLCSVDGQLSGNTIYFGEGSWLTVV.

V and J are TRBV10-1 and TRBJ1-1, with D tentatively TRBD1 (6 bases). Trimming stripped 3 bases from V and 3 bases from J, with 8 bases between. The CDR3 totals 13 residues. Per the germline V gene, CDR1 is WNHNN and CDR2 is SYGVQD (reference sequence). DNA for the CDR3: TGCGCCAGCAGTGAACCAGGGGACACTGAAGCTTTCTTT. It is translated as CASSEPGDTEAFF.

The rearrangement uses TRBV5-6 and TRBJ1-1; 8 nucleotides line up with TRBD1. The CDR3 runs 15 residues. The V and J ends lost 0 bases and 5 bases, in that order; junction bases with no gene match: 6. Looked up from germline, CDR1 is SGHDT and CDR2 is YYEEEE. CDR3 nucleotide sequence: TGTGCCAGCAGCTTGGATACAGGGGGTGGGACTGAAGCTTTCTTT. Its translation: CASSLDTGGGTEAFF.

CDR3 bases: TGTGCCAGCAGCCAGGGCTGGACCGGGGAGCTGTTTTTT. Residues: CASSQGWTGELFF. The V and J genes are TRBV5-4 and TRBJ2-2; perhaps TRBD1 as D (5 bases). Per germline, CDR1 SGHNT and CDR2 YYREEE (reference sequence). The CDR3 has 13 residues. V was clipped by 4 bases and J by 5 bases, with 9 bases between them.

The genes are TRBV14 and TRBJ1-1, with TRBD1 matching 8 bases. With V trimmed by 3 bases and J by 1 base, 7 bases remained unmatched. The CDR3 has 16 residues. CDR1 SGHDN and CDR2 FVKESK come from the germline V gene. CDR3 in amino acids: CASSQVDRVPNTEAFF. The CDR3 DNA follows: TGTGCCAGCAGCCAGGTGGACAGGGTCCCGAACACTGAAGCTTTCTTT.

The chain uses TRBV7-9 and TRBJ1-1, with D unclear. CDR3 length equals 15 residues. CDR1 is SEHNR and CDR2 is FQNEAQ in the germline V gene (reference sequence). V was cut by 4 bases and J by 0 bases, with 12 bases left in between. CDR3 region: CASSSFRNLNTEAFF. The CDR3, as DNA: TGTGCCAGCAGCTCCTTCAGGAATTTGAACACTGAAGCTTTCTTT.

The gene calls are TRBV5-1 and TRBJ2-3; TRBD2 is a possible D gene (5 bases). Trimming removed 1 base from V and 4 bases from J, with 16 bases in between. The CDR3 is 16 residues long. Germline CDR1 is SGHRS and CDR2 is YFSETQ. The DNA of the CDR3 is TGCGCCAGCAGCTTGTCTCCCCCATCCGGGGCAGATACGCAGTATTTT. Its protein product is CASSLSPPSGADTQYF. The variable domain in full, completed from reference TRBV5-1 and TRBJ2-3, reads KAGVTQTPRYLIKTRGQQVTLSCSPISGHRSVSWYQQTPGQGLQFLFEYFSETQRNKGNFPGRFSGRQFSNSRSEMNVSTLELGDSALYLCASSLSPPSGADTQYFGPGTRLTVL.

V and J are TRBV5-1 and TRBJ2-2; D unresolved. The CDR3 has 13 amino acids. The V gene's germline CDR1 is SGHRS and CDR2 YFSETQ. Trimming stripped 7 bases from V and 0 bases from J, with 7 bases between. The CDR3 bases are TGCGCCAGCGTGAGGCCGAACACCGGGGAGCTGTTTTTT. It yields the protein CASVRPNTGELFF.

The chain carries TRBV5-1 and TRBJ1-2; 7 nucleotides align to TRBD1. This CDR3 spans 13 amino acids. The ends lost 5 bases at V and 8 bases at J; junction bases unmatched: 9. Germline V lookup: CDR1 SGHRS, CDR2 YFSETQ. The CDR3 nucleotides read TGCGCCAGCAGTTACGGACAGGTCGGCGGCTACACCTTC. Its translation is CASSYGQVGGYTF. The full variable domain, rest sourced from reference TRBV5-1 and TRBJ1-2, is KAGVTQTPRYLIKTRGQQVTLSCSPISGHRSVSWYQQTPGQGLQFLFEYFSETQRNKGNFPGRFSGRQFSNSRSEMNVSTLELGDSALYLCASSYGQVGGYTFGSGTRLTVV.

The chain links TRBV11-2 to TRBJ2-1; D unclear. CDR3 length: 15 amino acids. Germline assignment: CDR1 SGHAT and CDR2 FQNNGV. With 0 bases removed from V and 4 bases from J, the gap between germline ends came to 10 bases. The CDR3 bases are TGTGCCAGCAGCTTAGAACTGTCGAAGTACAATGAGCAGTTCTTC. This gives the protein CASSLELSKYNEQFF.

The gene calls are TRBV5-5 and TRBJ2-1, with 10 positions matching TRBD1. V gave up 4 bases and J gave up 0 bases; unmatched junction bases: 13. The CDR3 has 19 amino acids. CDR1 SGHKS and CDR2 YYEKEE come from the germline V gene (reference sequence). In nucleotides, the CDR3 is TGTGCCAGCAGCCTAAGGAGACAGGGGGCAACCAGCTCCTACAATGAGCAGTTCTTC. Translation: CASSLRRQGATSSYNEQFF.

V usage is TRBV5-1 and J usage is TRBJ1-2; 11 bases agree with TRBD1. The CDR3 runs 17 residues. Germline lookup yields CDR1 SGHRS and CDR2 YFSETQ. V gave up 0 bases and J gave up 5 bases; unmatched junction bases: 9. The CDR3 loop is CASSLAWDRGVRYGYTF. CDR3 coding DNA: TGCGCCAGCAGCTTGGCCTGGGACAGGGGGGTTCGTTATGGCTACACCTTC.

This chain links TRBV5-1 with TRBJ1-2, with D possibly being TRBD1 (5 bases). The CDR3 runs to 13 residues. Germline CDR1 is SGHRS and CDR2 is YFSETQ. V lost 8 bases and J lost 2, with 13 bases in between. Here the CDR3 reads CARPKQENYGYTF. Written as DNA, the CDR3 is TGCGCCAGACCCAAACAGGAGAACTATGGCTACACCTTC.

This chain connects TRBV9 to TRBJ1-2; D is possibly TRBD1 (5 bases). The V gene lost 4 bases and the J gene lost 6 bases, with 13 bases spanning the gap. Germline V CDR1 and CDR2: SGDLS, YYNGEE. There are 13 residues in the CDR3. The CDR3 loop is CASSPGRGDGYTF. The DNA of the CDR3 is TGTGCCAGCAGCCCAGGGAGGGGAGATGGCTACACCTTC.

A few counts support this clone. The chain combines TRBV19 with TRBJ2-7; 10 nucleotides line up with TRBD1. The CDR3 consists of 15 residues. The junction had 12 bases not matched to a gene; V was cut back by 6 bases and J by 7 bases. Germline V gene sequence: CDR1 LNHDA, CDR2 SQIVND (reference sequence). CDR3 sequence reads: CASRSPGQGSQEQYF. The CDR3 coding sequence is TGTGCCAGTAGGAGTCCGGGACAGGGGTCGCAGGAGCAGTACTTC.

This chain connects TRBV27 to TRBJ2-2; 8 nucleotides match TRBD2. Germline V gene lookup returns CDR1 MNHEY and CDR2 SMNVEV (reference sequence). The CDR3 is 17 residues long. V was pared by 0 bases and J by 4 bases, with 7 bases of the junction left unmatched. CDR3 loop: CASSLSSGGRITGELFF. CDR3 nucleotide sequence: TGTGCCAGCAGTTTATCAAGTGGCGGGAGGATCACCGGGGAGCTGTTTTTT.

This chain connects TRBV19 to TRBJ1-1; D is uncertain. Trimming took off 4 bases at V and 6 bases at J, with 12 bases between the two ends. The CDR3 extends over 13 amino acids. Germline CDR1 is LNHDA and CDR2 is SQIVND (reference sequence). The CDR3 region has the DNA TGTGCCAGTAGTACCGTCTCAAGCGCTGAAGCTTTCTTT. This translates into CASSTVSSAEAFF.

The chain employs TRBV28 and TRBJ2-5; a possible D gene is TRBD2 (7 bases). Germline V CDR1 and CDR2: MDHEN, SYDVKM. V gave up 3 bases and J gave up 5 bases, with 25 bases separating them. The CDR3 has 18 residues. The CDR3 DNA is TGTGCCAGCAGTTTCCAAAGGGGGGGGCAGTTCAACTGGGAGACCCAGTACTTC. This sequence encodes CASSFQRGGQFNWETQYF.

The CDR3 loop is CASSLPGQGRNEKLFF. CDR3 DNA: TGCGCCAGCAGCTTGCCGGGACAGGGCCGAAATGAAAAACTGTTTTTT. V usage is TRBV5-1 and J usage is TRBJ1-4, with 9 positions matching TRBD1. Per germline, CDR1 SGHRS and CDR2 YFSETQ. J lost 5 bases, V lost 1 base, and 6 bases had no gene match. The CDR3 runs to 16 residues.

The J gene is TRBJ2-1, the V gene TRBV24-1; 13 bases agree with TRBD2. This CDR3 has 17 amino acids. Losses at the gene ends were 4 bases for V and 4 bases for J; bases not matched to a gene: 6. Germline CDR1 KGHDR, CDR2 SFDVKD. The CDR3 is CATSESRLAGGYNEQFF. CDR3 DNA sequence: TGTGCCACCAGTGAGTCCCGACTAGCGGGGGGTTACAATGAGCAGTTCTTC.

The chain recombines TRBV7-3 with TRBJ1-2; D is ambiguous. CDR3 size: 15 residues. The germline gives CDR1 SGHTA, CDR2 FQGTGA. V was cut by 5 bases and J by 2 bases, with 15 bases left in between. The CDR3 DNA follows: TGTGCCAGCAGCCCCAGCAGAACCGGGAACTATGGCTACACCTTC. Its translation: CASSPSRTGNYGYTF. Drawing the rest from reference TRBV7-3 and TRBJ1-2, the complete variable domain is GAGVSQTPSNKVTEKGKYVELRCDPISGHTALYWYRQSLGQGPEFLIYFQGTGAADDSGLPNDRFFAVRPEGSVSTLKIQRTERGDSAVYLCASSPSRTGNYGYTFGSGTRLTVV.